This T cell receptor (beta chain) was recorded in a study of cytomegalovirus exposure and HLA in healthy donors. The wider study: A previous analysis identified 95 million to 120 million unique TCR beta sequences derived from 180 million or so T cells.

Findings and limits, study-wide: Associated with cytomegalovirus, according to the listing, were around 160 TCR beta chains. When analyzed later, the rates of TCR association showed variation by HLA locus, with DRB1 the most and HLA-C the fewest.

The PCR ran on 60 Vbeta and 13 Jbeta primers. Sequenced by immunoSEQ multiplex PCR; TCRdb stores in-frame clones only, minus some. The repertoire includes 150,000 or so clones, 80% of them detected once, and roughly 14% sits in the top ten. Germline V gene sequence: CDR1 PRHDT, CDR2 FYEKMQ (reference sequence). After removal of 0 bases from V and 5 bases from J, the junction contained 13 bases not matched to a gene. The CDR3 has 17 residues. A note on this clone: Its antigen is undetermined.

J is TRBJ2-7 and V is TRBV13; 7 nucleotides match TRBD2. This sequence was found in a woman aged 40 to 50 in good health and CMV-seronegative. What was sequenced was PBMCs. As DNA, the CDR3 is TGTGCCAGCAGCTTAGGCCCCGGGCGGGAGCGGTGGCACGAGCAGTACTTC. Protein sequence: CASSLGPGRERWHEQYF.